Following are 32 T cell receptor beta chains from one sample sequenced in a study of CD8+CD57+ T cells in acquired aplastic anemia. The study profiled TCR beta VDJ and CDR3 using genomic DNA as template. TCRdb recomputed calls from the reads with MiXCR, one row per CDR3 protein. There are roughly 200,000 distinct CDR3 sequences in the sample; 50% to 65% occur only once, and approximately 42% lies in the top ten. The authors sequenced patients whose flow cytometry had shown CD8+CD57+ cell expansion. The sequencing input was sorted CD4+, CD8+, or CD8+CD57+ T cells (not recorded which) from PBMCs. Receptor source: a human donor with aplastic anemia.

This clonotype showed up many times. The chain couples TRBV19 to TRBJ2-1, with D hard to call. This CDR3 is 15 amino acids long. The V gene's germline CDR1 is LNHDA and CDR2 SQIVND (reference sequence). Between the trimmed V and J ends, which lost 2 bases and 1 base, there was a span of 9 bases. The chain's CDR3 is CASSIKGLSYNEQFF. CDR3 coding DNA: TGTGCCAGTAGTATAAAAGGGCTATCCTACAATGAGCAGTTCTTC.

This clonotype was seen more than once but under ten times. The V gene is TRBV27, the J gene TRBJ2-7, with D possibly TRBD1 on 5 matching bases. The CDR3 consists of 14 residues. The V gene lost 1 base and the J gene lost 2 bases, with 9 bases spanning the gap. Germline CDR1 and CDR2: MNHEY and SMNVEV (reference sequence). The CDR3 bases are TGTGCCAGCAGTTTATACCAGGGCCCCTACGAGCAGTACTTC. Translation gives CASSLYQGPYEQYF.

The V and J genes are TRBV6-5 and TRBJ2-3; maybe TRBD2 (7 bases). CDR3 length: 15 residues. Germline loops: CDR1 MNHEY, CDR2 SVGAGI. V was trimmed by 0 bases and J by 5 bases, leaving 12 bases between them. The CDR3 protein is CASSYSGGVEDTQYF. The CDR3 nucleotides read TGTGCCAGCAGTTACTCAGGGGGGGTTGAAGATACGCAGTATTTT.

This sequence joins TRBV9 and TRBJ1-6; 8 bases match TRBD1. Germline CDR1 and CDR2: SGDLS and YYNGEE. Losses at the gene ends were 5 bases for V and 8 bases for J; bases not matched to a gene: 3. This CDR3 comprises 13 residues. The CDR3 nucleotides read TGTGCCAGCAGGCAGGGGGCGGATTCACCCCTCCACTTT. Protein: CASRQGADSPLHF. Variable domain in full (rest from reference TRBV9 and TRBJ1-6): DSGVTQTPKHLITATGQRVTLRCSPRSGDLSVYWYQQSLDQGLQFLIQYYNGEERAKGNILERFSAQQFPDLHSELNLSSLELGDSALYFCASRQGADSPLHFGNGTRLTVT.

Comment on this clonotype: The CDR3 carries no conserved terminal phenylalanine or tryptophan, so it likely arises from a read error. The DNA is omitted, as the CDR3 cannot be located on it reliably, and the CDR3 follows TCRdb's listing. The chain recombines TRBV7-2 with TRBJ1-1. Germline CDR1 SGHTA, CDR2 FQGNSA. The CDR3 has 10 residues if both end residues are counted. The CDR3 region is CASSSRTSGV.

This clonotype was detected a few times. The rearrangement links TRBV7-2 to TRBJ2-2, with TRBD2 identical over 9 bases. Germline V gene lookup returns CDR1 SGHTA and CDR2 FQGNSA. This CDR3 has 15 amino acids. Germline trimming cut 5 bases from V and 0 bases from J; bases unmatched to any gene: 1. The CDR3 coding sequence is TGTGCCAGCAGCCCTAGCGGGGCGAACACCGGGGAGCTGTTTTTT. Protein: CASSPSGANTGELFF.

This clonotype was found a few times. The genes are TRBV2 and TRBJ1-1; the D gene is possibly TRBD1 (5 bases). This CDR3 is 13 amino acids long. The germline V gene encodes CDR1 SNHLY and CDR2 FYNNEI. V was trimmed by 4 bases and J by 6 bases, leaving 12 bases between them. CDR3 bases: TGTGCCAGCAGTGCATTGGGGGACGCTGAAGCTTTCTTT. Translated, it gives CASSALGDAEAFF.

V usage is TRBV24-1 and J usage is TRBJ2-5; the D gene is possibly TRBD1 (6 bases). The V gene's germline CDR1 is KGHDR and CDR2 SFDVKD. There are 18 residues in the CDR3. Trimming removed 5 bases at V and 3 bases at J, with 24 bases between. CDR3 sequence: CATSGPGAIPPGEETQYF. The CDR3, as DNA: TGTGCCACCAGTGGTCCAGGGGCCATCCCCCCTGGAGAAGAGACCCAGTACTTC.

This clonotype came up many times. The chain's CDR3 is CASSLTDAGLNEKLFF. The CDR3 nucleotides read TGCGCCAGCAGCCTGACGGATGCGGGGCTTAATGAAAAACTGTTTTTT. This sequence joins TRBV5-1 and TRBJ1-4; D perhaps matches TRBD1 (5 bases). Trimming left V 4 bases short and J 4 bases short, with 17 bases between. The CDR3 totals 16 residues. Germline CDR1 and CDR2: SGHRS and YFSETQ.

Only one count was recorded for this clonotype. V usage is TRBV10-2 and J usage is TRBJ2-5, with 8 bases that match TRBD1. This CDR3 contains 11 residues. Germline V gene data show CDR1 as WSHSY and CDR2 as SAAADI. In nucleotides, the CDR3 is TGCTTCAGGGGGCAGCAAGAGACCCAGTACTTC. It yields the protein CFRGQQETQYF.

On this clonotype itself: Since a much larger clone is just one base distant, this may be a read error. This chain connects TRBV2 to TRBJ2-2; D ambiguous. This CDR3 comprises 15 residues. V was clipped by 4 bases and J by 1 base, with 10 bases between them. Germline V CDR1 and CDR2: SNHLY, FYNNEI. The DNA of the CDR3 is TGTGCCAGCAGTGTGGCGGCGGTGAACACCGGGGAGCTGTTTTTT. Encoded protein: CASSVAAVNTGELFF.

J is TRBJ2-1 and V is TRBV15; 14 nucleotides agree with TRBD2. Germline V gene sequence: CDR1 LNHNV, CDR2 YYDKDF (reference sequence). CDR3 length equals 17 residues. V shed 0 bases and J 4 bases; nucleotides not matched to a gene: 2. The CDR3 DNA reads TGTGCCACCAGCAGAGAAGGACTAGCGGGGGGATACAATGAGCAGTTCTTC. This sequence encodes CATSREGLAGGYNEQFF.

CDR3 sequence: CATRGGEQFF. In DNA, the CDR3 is TGCGCCACCAGGGGGGGTGAGCAGTTCTTC. V gene TRBV10-1 combines with J gene TRBJ2-1; D is tentatively TRBD1 or TRBD2 (7 bases each). V was pared by 10 bases and J by 9 bases, with 10 bases between. The CDR3 sequence is 10 residues long. Germline V gene data show CDR1 as WNHNN and CDR2 as SYGVQD (reference sequence).

V gene TRBV2 combines with J gene TRBJ1-4; maybe TRBD1 (5 bases). Trimming removed 8 bases at V and 8 bases at J, with 15 bases between. From germline, CDR1 is SNHLY and CDR2 FYNNEI. This CDR3 is 13 amino acids long. The CDR3 region has the DNA TGTGCCAGCTTAAGGAGCAGGGACGAAAAACTGTTTTTT. Protein product: CASLRSRDEKLFF.

The chain is built from TRBV2 and TRBJ1-3; D is undetermined. V was clipped by 6 bases and J by 3 bases, with 21 bases between them. Per the germline V gene, CDR1 is SNHLY and CDR2 is FYNNEI. The CDR3 loop spans 17 amino acids. The chain's CDR3 is CASRPIIGVVGGNTIYF. The CDR3 DNA is TGTGCCAGCAGGCCTATCATAGGCGTGGTGGGTGGAAACACCATATATTTT.

The chain is built from TRBV10-2 and TRBJ2-1; D unclear. CDR1 is WSHSY and CDR2 is SAAADI in the germline V gene. The CDR3 contains 12 residues. Trimming shortened V by 6 bases and J by 10 bases, and 13 bases separated the two germline ends. The CDR3 protein is CASRPLDGEQFF. CDR3 sequence (DNA): TGCGCCAGCAGGCCCTTGGATGGGGAGCAGTTCTTC.

This clonotype turned up a few times. The gene calls are TRBV19 and TRBJ1-1; 9 nucleotides line up with TRBD1. This CDR3 is 13 amino acids long. CDR1 is LNHDA, CDR2 SQIVND, per germline (reference sequence). J was trimmed by 11 bases and V by 5 bases; bases with no gene match: 9. CDR3 nucleotide sequence: TGTGCCAGTAGTGAACAGGGGGCGAATCGGGCTTTCTTT. Protein product: CASSEQGANRAFF.

This clonotype was counted many times. The genes are TRBV7-9 and TRBJ2-7; D gene uncertain. The germline V and J ends were trimmed by 0 bases and 3 bases, with 6 bases remaining between them. CDR3 length: 13 amino acids. Germline loops: CDR1 SEHNR, CDR2 FQNEAQ (reference sequence). The CDR3 bases are TGTGCCAGCAGCTTAGCGCTTGGCTACGAGCAGTACTTC. Translation gives CASSLALGYEQYF.

Many counts were recorded for this clonotype. In DNA, the CDR3 is TGCGCCAGCAGCTTGTCTGGTAGCCAGGCCGGGGAGCTGTTTTTT. Its protein is CASSLSGSQAGELFF. V gene TRBV5-1 combines with J gene TRBJ2-2, with D hard to call. Trimming stripped 1 base from V and 6 bases from J, with 13 bases between. The CDR3 consists of 15 residues. CDR1 is SGHRS and CDR2 is YFSETQ in the germline V gene.

The V call is TRBV19, the J call TRBJ2-7, with 7 bases matching TRBD2. Trimming at V came to 4 bases and at J to 5 bases, leaving 14 bases not matched to a gene. CDR3 size: 16 residues. Germline CDR1 LNHDA, CDR2 SQIVND (reference sequence). The CDR3 loop reads CASSSGRDPIRDEQYF. The CDR3, as DNA: TGTGCCAGTAGTAGCGGGAGAGATCCCATTCGGGACGAGCAGTACTTC.

About this clonotype: A read error may be the cause here, since a much bigger clone is one base away. The chain uses TRBV2 and TRBJ2-1; D gene ambiguous. CDR3 length: 11 residues. Germline CDR1 and CDR2: SNHLY and FYNNEI. CDR3 bases: TGTGCCAGCAGTTCCTCAAATGGGCAGTTCTTC. Protein: CASSSSNGQFF.

The V and J genes are TRBV7-9 and TRBJ2-2; 10 nucleotides agree with TRBD2. This CDR3 has 14 residues. The ends lost 7 bases at V and 5 bases at J; junction bases unmatched: 4. The germline gives CDR1 SEHNR, CDR2 FQNEAQ (reference sequence). The CDR3 sequence is CASILAGATGELFF. The CDR3 DNA is TGTGCCAGCATCCTAGCGGGGGCGACCGGGGAGCTGTTTTTT.

This chain links TRBV6-5 with TRBJ2-7; no clear D gene. The V end was cut by 2 bases, the J end by 2 bases, with 10 bases between. Per the germline V gene, CDR1 is MNHEY and CDR2 is SVGAGI. The CDR3 spans 14 residues. The CDR3 DNA sequence: TGTGCCAGCAGTTACGGGTACAGAGCCTACGAGCAGTACTTC. Translated: CASSYGYRAYEQYF.

This CDR3 is CASSLTSGAGQPQHF. In DNA form, the CDR3 reads TGTGCCAGCAGCTTAACCTCCGGGGCGGGTCAGCCCCAGCATTTT. V usage is TRBV7-2 and J usage is TRBJ1-5, with TRBD1 as a possible D gene (5 bases). The CDR3 covers 15 residues. The germline V gene has CDR1 SGHTA and CDR2 FQGNSA. V lost 2 bases and J 6 bases, leaving 14 bases between the germline ends.

V is TRBV24-1 and J is TRBJ2-3; possibly TRBD1 for D (6 bases). Trimming removed 3 bases from V and 0 bases from J, with 12 bases in between. CDR1 is KGHDR and CDR2 is SFDVKD in the germline V gene. CDR3 length: 16 amino acids. The CDR3 loop is CATSDPRTASTDTQYF. The DNA for the CDR3 is TGTGCCACCAGTGATCCAAGGACAGCGAGCACAGATACGCAGTATTTT.

This rearrangement joins TRBV15 to TRBJ1-5; D may be TRBD1 (5 bases). The CDR3 is 15 amino acids. V was cut by 4 bases and J by 8 bases, with 18 bases left in between. Germline-derived CDR1 and CDR2 are LNHNV and YYDKDF (reference sequence). CDR3: CATSMGPTMSKPQHF. The CDR3 DNA follows: TGTGCCACCAGCATGGGACCTACGATGTCTAAGCCCCAGCATTTT.

The chain recombines TRBV24-1 with TRBJ2-7, with D perhaps matching TRBD1 or TRBD2 (5 bases each). The germline V gene has CDR1 KGHDR and CDR2 SFDVKD. Trimming cost V 5 bases and J 2 bases, with 12 bases left between them. This CDR3 is built from 14 residues. CDR3 protein: CATSARGRTYEQYF. The CDR3 coding sequence is TGTGCCACCAGTGCAAGGGGACGGACCTACGAGCAGTACTTC.

This chain uses TRBV29-1 with TRBJ2-5; possible D gene TRBD2, 5 bases. The germline V gene has CDR1 SQVTM and CDR2 ANQGSEA. The CDR3 runs to 15 residues. V lost 2 bases, J lost 0 bases, and 13 bases lay in between. As DNA, the CDR3 is TGCAGCGTTGAACCGGGAACAGAGTACCAAGAGACCCAGTACTTC. Translating gives CSVEPGTEYQETQYF.

The J gene is TRBJ1-2, the V gene TRBV9; a weak D match, TRBD1 (6 bases). V was cut by 0 bases and J by 8 bases, with 17 bases left in between. CDR1 and CDR2 (germline): SGDLS, YYNGEE. The CDR3 runs 15 residues. The CDR3 DNA is TGTGCCAGCAGCGTAGGAGGACAGCCGGAACTCGGCTACACCTTC. Translation: CASSVGGQPELGYTF.

The gene calls are TRBV29-1 and TRBJ2-7; D gene ambiguous. The CDR3 totals 15 residues. Trimming took off 1 base at V and 4 bases at J, with 17 bases between the two ends. The V gene's germline CDR1 is SQVTM and CDR2 ANQGSEA. In nucleotides, the CDR3 is TGCAGCGTTGAAGGTGGTCGGCAGGAGTTTTACGAGCAGTACTTC. It specifies CSVEGGRQEFYEQYF.

This clonotype was seen only once. The gene calls are TRBV20-1 and TRBJ1-5, with 7 bases lining up with TRBD1. Germline CDR1 and CDR2: DFQATT and SNEGSKA (reference sequence). The CDR3 totals 15 residues. The trim removed 1 base at V and 7 bases at J, leaving 10 bases unmatched. The CDR3 loop is CSARAINRGTQPQHF. CDR3 nucleotides: TGCAGTGCTAGAGCTATCAACAGGGGAACCCAGCCCCAGCATTTT.

This clonotype was observed at least ten times. The chain uses TRBV6-5 and TRBJ1-4; D gene uncertain. CDR1 and CDR2 (germline): MNHEY, SVGAGI. The V end lost 4 bases, the J end lost 7 bases, and 16 bases lay between the germline ends. This CDR3 comprises 15 residues. DNA for the CDR3: TGTGCCAGCAGTTCTATATTGCAACTAAGTGAAAAACTGTTTTTT. Amino acids: CASSSILQLSEKLFF.